This T cell receptor beta chain was identified in a study of blood T cell dynamics during melanoma immunotherapy. This clone is medium-sized within its sample. Its specificity is not known. Libraries were prepared by immunoSEQ multiplex PCR; TCRdb keeps only in-frame clonotypes and omits some of them. Of more than 10,000 clones listed, approximately 84% are singletons. As for time point: pre-treatment baseline. Blood was drawn before treatment and at week 3 after checkpoint blockade. At 12 weeks after first infusion, RECIST 1.1 defined response for most patients. Study-wide findings and caveats: Unlike progressors, later disease-control patients had W3 repertoires gaining clonality or diversity.

V gave up 2 bases and J gave up 2 bases, with 10 bases separating them. Germline V gene data show CDR1 as SGHTA and CDR2 as FQGTGA. CDR3 length equals 14 residues. Here the sequenced sample was blood, taken from a patient treated with checkpoint blockade. The chain couples TRBV7-3 to TRBJ2-7; D gene uncertain. The receptor was isolated from a human donor with melanoma. CDR3 nucleotides: TGTGCCAGCAGCTTACAAGACGGCCCCTACGAGCAGTACTTC. The encoded protein is CASSLQDGPYEQYF. Based on the CDR3 plus reference TRBV7-3 and TRBJ2-7, the full variable domain is GAGVSQTPSNKVTEKGKYVELRCDPISGHTALYWYRQSLGQGPEFLIYFQGTGAADDSGLPNDRFFAVRPEGSVSTLKIQRTERGDSAVYLCASSLQDGPYEQYFGPGTRLTVT.